This TCR beta chain was sequenced in a study of cytomegalovirus exposure and HLA in healthy donors. Study findings and constraints: Cytomegalovirus-associated status was assigned to some 160 TCR beta chains. Versus the approximately 670-donor mean, an Asian-associated ancestry cluster reportedly showed fewer N-insertions in a later analysis. The dataset shows that most TCR sequences were rare, while some public TCRs occurred in many donors. Equally common other TCR beta chains were less clonally expanded than HLA-associated ones, a later analysis found.

The PCR ran on 60 Vbeta and 13 Jbeta primers. Clones were read by immunoSEQ multiplex PCR, and TCRdb kept only the in-frame ones, dropping some. In the table there are some 56,000 clones, over 70% of which are singletons. The trim removed 5 bases at V and 3 bases at J, leaving 4 bases unmatched. There are 14 residues in the CDR3. Germline CDR1 reads MNHNS; CDR2 reads SASEGT. Concerning this clone: The target antigen is unknown.

Sequencing input: PBMCs. The chain carries TRBV6-1 and TRBJ2-7, with 10 bases matching TRBD1. The TCR was taken from a woman aged 40 to 50 in good health and CMV-seronegative. For the CDR3, the DNA is TGTGCCAGCAGTCCCCGGACAGGGGGCTACGAGCAGTACTTC. It yields the protein CASSPRTGGYEQYF.